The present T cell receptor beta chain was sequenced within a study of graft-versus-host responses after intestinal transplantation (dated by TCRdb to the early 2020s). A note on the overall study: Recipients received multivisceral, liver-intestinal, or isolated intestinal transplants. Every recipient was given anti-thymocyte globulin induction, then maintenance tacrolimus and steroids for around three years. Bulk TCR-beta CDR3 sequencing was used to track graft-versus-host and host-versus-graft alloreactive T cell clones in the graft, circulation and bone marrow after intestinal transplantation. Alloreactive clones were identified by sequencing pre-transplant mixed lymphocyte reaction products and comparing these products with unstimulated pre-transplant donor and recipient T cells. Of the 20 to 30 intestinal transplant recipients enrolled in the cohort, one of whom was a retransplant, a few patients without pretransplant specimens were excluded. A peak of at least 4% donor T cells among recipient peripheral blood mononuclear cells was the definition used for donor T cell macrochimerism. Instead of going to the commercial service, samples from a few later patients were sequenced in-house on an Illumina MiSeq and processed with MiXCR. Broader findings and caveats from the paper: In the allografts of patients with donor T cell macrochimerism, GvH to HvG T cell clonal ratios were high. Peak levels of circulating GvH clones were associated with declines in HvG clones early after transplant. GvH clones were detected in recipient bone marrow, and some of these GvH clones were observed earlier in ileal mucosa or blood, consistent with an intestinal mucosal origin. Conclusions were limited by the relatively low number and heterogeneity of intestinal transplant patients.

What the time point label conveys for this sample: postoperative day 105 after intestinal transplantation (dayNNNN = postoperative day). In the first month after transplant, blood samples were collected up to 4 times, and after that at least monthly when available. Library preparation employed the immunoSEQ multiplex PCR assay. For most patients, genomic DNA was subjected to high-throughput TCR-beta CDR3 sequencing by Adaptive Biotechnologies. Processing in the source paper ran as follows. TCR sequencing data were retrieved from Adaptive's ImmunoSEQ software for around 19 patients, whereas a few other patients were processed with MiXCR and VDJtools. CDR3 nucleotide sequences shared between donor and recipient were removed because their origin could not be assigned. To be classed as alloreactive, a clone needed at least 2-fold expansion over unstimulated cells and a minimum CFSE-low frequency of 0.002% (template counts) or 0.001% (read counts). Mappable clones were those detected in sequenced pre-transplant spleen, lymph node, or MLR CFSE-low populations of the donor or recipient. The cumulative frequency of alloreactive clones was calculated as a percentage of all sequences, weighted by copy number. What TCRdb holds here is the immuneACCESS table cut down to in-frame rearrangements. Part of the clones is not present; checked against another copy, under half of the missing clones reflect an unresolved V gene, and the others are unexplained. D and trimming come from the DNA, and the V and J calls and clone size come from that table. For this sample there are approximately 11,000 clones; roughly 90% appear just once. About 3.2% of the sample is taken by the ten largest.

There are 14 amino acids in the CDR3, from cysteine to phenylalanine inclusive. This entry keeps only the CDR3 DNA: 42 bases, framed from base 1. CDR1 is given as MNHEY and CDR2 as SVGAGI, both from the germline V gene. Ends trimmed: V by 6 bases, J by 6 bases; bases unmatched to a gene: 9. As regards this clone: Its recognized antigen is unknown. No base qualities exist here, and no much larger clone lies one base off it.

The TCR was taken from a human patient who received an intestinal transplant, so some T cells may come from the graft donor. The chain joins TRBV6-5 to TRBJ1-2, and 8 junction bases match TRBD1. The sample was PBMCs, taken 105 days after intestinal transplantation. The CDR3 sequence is CASSWTGKTNGYTF. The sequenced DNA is TGTGCCAGCAGCTGGACAGGGAAAACCAATGGCTACACCTTC.